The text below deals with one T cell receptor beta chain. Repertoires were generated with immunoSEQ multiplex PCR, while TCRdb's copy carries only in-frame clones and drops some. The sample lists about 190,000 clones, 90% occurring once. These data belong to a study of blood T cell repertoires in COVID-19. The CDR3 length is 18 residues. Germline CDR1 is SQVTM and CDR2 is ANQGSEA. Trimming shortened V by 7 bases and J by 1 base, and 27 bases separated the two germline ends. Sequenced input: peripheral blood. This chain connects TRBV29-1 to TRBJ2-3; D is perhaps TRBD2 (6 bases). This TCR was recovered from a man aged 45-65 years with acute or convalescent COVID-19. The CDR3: CSANPAWGVKRGTDTQYF. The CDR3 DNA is TGCAGCGCAAACCCAGCTTGGGGTGTCAAGCGGGGCACAGATACGCAGTATTTT.